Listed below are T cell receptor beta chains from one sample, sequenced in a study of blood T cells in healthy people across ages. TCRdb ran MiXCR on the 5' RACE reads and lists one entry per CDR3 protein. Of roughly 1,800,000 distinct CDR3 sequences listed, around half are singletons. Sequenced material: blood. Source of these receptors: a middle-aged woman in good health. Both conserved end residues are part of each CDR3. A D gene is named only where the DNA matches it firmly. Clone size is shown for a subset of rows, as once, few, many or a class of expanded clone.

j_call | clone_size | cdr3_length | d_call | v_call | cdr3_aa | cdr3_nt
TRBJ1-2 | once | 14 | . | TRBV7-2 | CASSLEQGLYGYTF | TGTGCCAGCAGCTTAGAACAGGGCCTCTATGGCTACACCTTC
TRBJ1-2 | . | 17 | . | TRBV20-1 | CSARDPSNPGGKTGYTF | TGCAGTGCTAGAGATCCCTCCAACCCCGGGGGGAAGACAGGCTACACCTTC
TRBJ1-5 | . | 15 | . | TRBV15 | CATSTPADSNQPQHF | TGTGCCACCAGCACCCCGGCGGATAGCAATCAGCCCCAGCATTTT
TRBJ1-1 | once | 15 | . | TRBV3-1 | CASSQSGRLNTEAFF | TGTGCCAGCAGCCAGTCAGGGCGGTTGAACACTGAAGCTTTCTTT
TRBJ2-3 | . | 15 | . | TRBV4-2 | CASSRANGVTDTQYF | TGTGCCAGCAGCCGTGCTAACGGGGTCACAGATACGCAGTATTTT
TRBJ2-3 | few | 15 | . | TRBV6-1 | CASSLRGLDGDTQYF | TGTGCCAGCAGTCTACGGGGTTTGGATGGAGATACGCAGTATTTT
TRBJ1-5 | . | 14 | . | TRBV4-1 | CASSQDNSNQPQHF | TGCGCCAGCAGCCAAGATAACAGCAATCAGCCCCAGCATTTT
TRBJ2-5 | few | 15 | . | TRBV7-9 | CASSLLEDIGRTQYF | TGTGCCAGCAGCTTACTTGAGGACATAGGTCGGACCCAGTACTTC
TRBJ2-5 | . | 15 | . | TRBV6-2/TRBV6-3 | CASSYFVGVYNEQYF | TGTGCCAGCAGTTACTTCGTAGGGGTTTACAATGAGCAGTACTTC
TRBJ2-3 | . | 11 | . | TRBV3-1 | CASAKGDTQYF | TGTGCCAGCGCGAAGGGCGATACGCAGTATTTT
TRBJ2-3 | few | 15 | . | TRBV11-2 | CASSLPGSRTDTQYF | TGTGCCAGCAGCCTCCCCGGGTCCCGCACAGATACGCAGTATTTT
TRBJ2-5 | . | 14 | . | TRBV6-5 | CASSDDRYQETQYF | TGTGCCAGCAGTGACGATAGGTACCAAGAGACCCAGTACTTC
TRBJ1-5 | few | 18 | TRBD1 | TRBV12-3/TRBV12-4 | CASSLALRDRGLVQPQHF | TGTGCCAGCAGTTTAGCGCTTCGGGACAGGGGGCTGGTTCAGCCCCAGCATTTT
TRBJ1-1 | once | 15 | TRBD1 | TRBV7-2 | CASSSQGGVNTKAFF | TGTGCCAGCAGCTCTCAGGGGGGAGTGAACACTAAAGCTTTCTTT
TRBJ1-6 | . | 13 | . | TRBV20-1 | CSARRGLDSPLHF | TGCAGTGCTAGACGCGGGCTGGATTCACCCCTCCACTTT
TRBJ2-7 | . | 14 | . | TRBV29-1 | CSVEGRSSYNEQYF | TGCAGCGTTGAGGGCCGTAGCTCCTACAATGAGCAGTACTTC
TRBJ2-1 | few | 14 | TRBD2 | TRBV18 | CASSPRSSGVEQFF | TGTGCCAGCTCACCACGGTCTAGCGGGGTTGAGCAGTTCTTC
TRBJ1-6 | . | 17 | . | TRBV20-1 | CSASRIVGSSYNSPLHF | TGCAGTGCTAGTCGGATAGTTGGCAGCTCCTATAATTCACCCCTCCACTTT
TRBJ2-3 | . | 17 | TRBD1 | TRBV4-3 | CASSHTLGTGGTDTQYF | TGCGCCAGCAGCCATACTCTCGGGACAGGGGGTACAGATACGCAGTATTTT
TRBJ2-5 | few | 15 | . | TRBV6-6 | CASSYSAGNQETQYF | TGTGCCAGCAGTTACTCGGCAGGGAATCAAGAGACCCAGTACTTC
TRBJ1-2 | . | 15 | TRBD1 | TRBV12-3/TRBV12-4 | CASRVPGQGAGVYTF | TGTGCCAGCAGAGTGCCGGGACAGGGGGCGGGTGTCTACACCTTC
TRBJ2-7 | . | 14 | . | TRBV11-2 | CASSLTETPGEQYF | TGTGCCAGCAGCTTGACAGAGACTCCTGGCGAGCAGTACTTC
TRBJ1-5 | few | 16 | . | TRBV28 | CASSLWAGQAYQPQHF | TGTGCCAGCAGTTTATGGGCCGGGCAGGCGTATCAGCCCCAGCATTTT
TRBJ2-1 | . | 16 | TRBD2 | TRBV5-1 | CASSLLAGGLRNEQFF | TGCGCCAGCAGCTTGTTAGCGGGGGGGCTCAGGAATGAGCAGTTCTTC
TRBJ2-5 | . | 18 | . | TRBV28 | CASSLIGVGEIQQETQYF | TGTGCCAGCAGTTTGATTGGGGTGGGGGAAATACAACAAGAGACCCAGTACTTC
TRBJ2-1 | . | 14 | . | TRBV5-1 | CASSFPRTENEQFF | TGCGCCAGCAGCTTTCCTAGGACGGAGAATGAGCAGTTCTTC
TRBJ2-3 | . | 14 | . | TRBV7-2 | CASSYILASDTQYF | TGTGCCAGCAGCTATATCCTAGCGTCCGATACGCAGTATTTT
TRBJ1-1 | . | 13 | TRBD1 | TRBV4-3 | CASSQDWDSEAFF | TGCGCCAGCAGCCAAGATTGGGACAGTGAAGCTTTCTTT
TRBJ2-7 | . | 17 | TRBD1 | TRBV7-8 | CASSPQPGTGTYNEQYF | TGTGCCAGCAGCCCCCAACCCGGGACAGGGACATACAATGAGCAGTACTTC
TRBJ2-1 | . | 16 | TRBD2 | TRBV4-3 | CASSQEPAGGPNEQFF | TGCGCCAGCAGCCAAGAGCCGGCGGGGGGCCCCAATGAGCAGTTCTTC
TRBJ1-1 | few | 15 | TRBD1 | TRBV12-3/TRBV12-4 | CASSPPGQLNTEAFF | TGTGCCAGCAGTCCTCCGGGACAGTTGAACACTGAAGCTTTCTTT